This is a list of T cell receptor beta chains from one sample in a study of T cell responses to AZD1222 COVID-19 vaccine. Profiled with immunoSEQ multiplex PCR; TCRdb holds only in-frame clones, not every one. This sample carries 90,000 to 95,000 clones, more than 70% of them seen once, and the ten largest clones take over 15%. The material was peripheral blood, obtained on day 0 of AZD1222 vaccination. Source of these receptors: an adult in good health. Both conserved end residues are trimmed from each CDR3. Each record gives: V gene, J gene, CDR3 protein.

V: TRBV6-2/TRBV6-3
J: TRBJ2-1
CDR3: ASSYPGLAGRRQF

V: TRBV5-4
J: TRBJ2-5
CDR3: ASSFVTGRETQY

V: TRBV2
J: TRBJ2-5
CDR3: ASSGEETQY

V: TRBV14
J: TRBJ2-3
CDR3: ASSQDGTAVGDTQY

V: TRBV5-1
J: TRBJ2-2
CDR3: ASSLGGTTGELF

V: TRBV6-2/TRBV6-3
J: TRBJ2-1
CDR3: ASSYLAGGVDEQF

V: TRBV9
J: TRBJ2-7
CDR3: ASSARQGSDYEQY

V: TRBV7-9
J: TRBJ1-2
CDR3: ASSRDSYYGYT

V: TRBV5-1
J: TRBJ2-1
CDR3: ASSFTGPQGNEQF

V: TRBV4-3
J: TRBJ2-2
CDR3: ASSPGTGHTGELF

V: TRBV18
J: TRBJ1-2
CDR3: ASQRRSTGKPWGYT

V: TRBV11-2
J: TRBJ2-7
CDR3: ASSWVGSGSYEQY

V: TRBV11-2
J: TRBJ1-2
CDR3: ASSSAGIPYGYT

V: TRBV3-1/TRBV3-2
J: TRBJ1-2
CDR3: ASSPGWGGANYGYT

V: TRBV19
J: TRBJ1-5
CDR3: ASSSRGLGQPQH

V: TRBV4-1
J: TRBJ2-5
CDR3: ASSQFWDQMETQY

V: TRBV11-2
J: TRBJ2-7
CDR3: ATRTSGSYEQY

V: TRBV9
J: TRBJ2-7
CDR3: ASSPAVPRGSYEQY

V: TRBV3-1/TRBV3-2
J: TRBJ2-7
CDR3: ASSLRGLSYEQY

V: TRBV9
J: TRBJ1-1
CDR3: ASSVGGVNTEAF